This TCR beta chain emerged from a study of T cell repertoires in cytomegalovirus infection. TCRdb fed the reads into MiXCR, producing one record per CDR3 protein. The table shows hundreds of thousands of distinct CDR3 sequences, with approximately 30% occurring only once. Germline lookup yields CDR1 MDHEN and CDR2 SYDVKM. Trimming cost V 5 bases and J 3 bases, with 8 bases left between them. There are 12 residues in the CDR3. Study-wide points: Summed frequency of public TCR beta families distinguished CMV carriers with the relevant HLA. HLA-C-restricted CMV clonotypes gave the most frequent clonotype in two of eight donors.

This clonotype appeared many times. The antigen remains undetermined. The chain joins TRBV28 to TRBJ2-7; D call uncertain. The TCR comes from a human donor in good health (CMV status not recorded). Some clones in this sample may be carry-over from other donors' samples. The sample consisted of PBMCs. CDR3: CASSRYRYEQYF. The CDR3 DNA reads TGTGCCAGCAGTAGATATCGCTACGAGCAGTACTTC.